The 26 T cell receptor beta chains given below trace back to one sample, sequenced in a study of cytomegalovirus exposure and HLA in healthy donors. It was with 60 Vbeta and 13 Jbeta primers that the PCR ran. Using immunoSEQ multiplex PCR, the repertoire was profiled, and TCRdb retains in-frame clones only, with some absent. Among approximately 120,000 clones, approximately 74% were seen once, and the ten largest hold 4%. Source material: PBMCs. These receptors were collected from a man aged 40-49 years in good health and CMV-seropositive.

V usage is TRBV27 and J usage is TRBJ1-5; TRBD1 aligns across 7 bases. The CDR3 has 14 residues. CDR1 is MNHEY, CDR2 SMNVEV, per germline (reference sequence). V was pared by 5 bases and J by 6 bases, with 7 bases of the junction left unmatched. CDR3 region: CASSPRGLSQPQHF. The CDR3 bases are TGTGCCAGCAGTCCCAGGGGGTTGAGTCAGCCCCAGCATTTT.

This rearrangement joins TRBV30 to TRBJ1-6; 9 bases align to TRBD1. Germline lookup yields CDR1 GTSNPN and CDR2 SVGIG (reference sequence). The CDR3 is 15 amino acids. V lost 2 bases to trimming and J lost 6 bases; unmatched junction nucleotides: 5. CDR3 residues: CAWSHSGQGNSPLHF. The CDR3 DNA follows: TGTGCCTGGAGTCATTCGGGACAGGGTAATTCACCCCTCCACTTT.

V usage is TRBV11-2 and J usage is TRBJ2-5; no definite D call. Germline CDR1 is SGHAT and CDR2 is FQNNGV. Trimming cost V 2 bases and J 4 bases, with 11 bases left between them. The CDR3 sequence is 14 residues long. Here the CDR3 reads CASSLLRIGETQYF. CDR3 sequence (DNA): TGTGCCAGCAGCTTATTGCGGATTGGAGAGACCCAGTACTTC.

The rearrangement uses TRBV7-6 and TRBJ2-7; TRBD2 is a possible D gene (6 bases). The CDR3 contains 14 residues. Per the germline V gene, CDR1 is SGHVS and CDR2 is FNYEAQ. Trimming removed 4 bases at V and 2 bases at J, with 12 bases between. The CDR3: CASSSGVLPYEQYF. DNA for the CDR3: TGTGCCAGCAGCTCGGGAGTTCTCCCCTACGAGCAGTACTTC. The full variable domain, in which reference TRBV7-6 and TRBJ2-7 provide the parts outside the CDR3, is GAGVSQSPRYKVTKRGQDVALRCDPISGHVSLYWYRQALGQGPEFLTYFNYEAQQDKSGLPNDRFSAERPEGSISTLTIQRTEQRDSAMYRCASSSGVLPYEQYFGPGTRLTVT.

The rearrangement uses TRBV7-2 and TRBJ1-5; D is unclear. The CDR3 totals 15 residues. The germline gives CDR1 SGHTA, CDR2 FQGNSA. The V end was cut by 2 bases, the J end by 1 base, with 9 bases between. The CDR3 region has the DNA TGTGCCAGCAGCTTAACCCCAGCGAGCAATCAGCCCCAGCATTTT. Translating gives CASSLTPASNQPQHF.

This rearrangement joins TRBV10-3 to TRBJ2-1, with TRBD2 as a possible D gene (5 bases). Looked up from germline, CDR1 is ENHRY and CDR2 is SYGVKD. Trimming left V 0 bases short and J 0 bases short, with 6 bases between. The CDR3 extends over 15 amino acids. CDR3 nucleotides: TGTGCCATCAGTGAGTCGGGGAGCTCCTACAATGAGCAGTTCTTC. This encodes CAISESGSSYNEQFF.

This chain links TRBV25-1 with TRBJ2-1, with TRBD1 matching 9 bases. Trimming took 8 bases from V and 7 from J; bases not matched to a gene: 12. Germline CDR1 and CDR2: MGHDK and SYGVNS. This CDR3 is built from 15 residues. CDR3 in amino acids: CASQPLTGGRNEQFF. For the CDR3, the DNA is TGTGCCAGCCAGCCGCTTACAGGGGGCAGAAATGAGCAGTTCTTC.

The rearrangement joins TRBV27 to TRBJ2-7, with TRBD2 matching 10 bases. This CDR3 contains 15 residues. V was pared by 5 bases and J by 2 bases, with 6 bases of the junction left unmatched. The germline CDR1 and CDR2 sequences are MNHEY and SMNVEV (reference sequence). The CDR3 DNA sequence: TGTGCCAGCAGTCCCATAGCGGGAGGAACCTACGAGCAGTACTTC. This encodes CASSPIAGGTYEQYF.

The table lists this clone with a few counts. The chain uses TRBV5-4 and TRBJ2-1; D is possibly TRBD2 (6 bases). The CDR3 is made up of 13 amino acids. V lost 3 bases, J lost 10 bases, and 14 bases lay in between. Germline CDR1 SGHNT, CDR2 YYREEE (reference sequence). The CDR3 sequence: CASSWAIAGEQFF. The CDR3 DNA reads as TGTGCCAGCAGCTGGGCAATCGCGGGGGAGCAGTTCTTC.

This clone showed up just once. This rearrangement joins TRBV2 to TRBJ2-2, with 10 positions matching TRBD1. Germline V gene lookup returns CDR1 SNHLY and CDR2 FYNNEI. The CDR3 has 14 residues. With V trimmed by 8 bases and J by 6 bases, 6 bases remained unmatched. The CDR3 region has the DNA TGTGCCAGCCGGGACAGGGGCGGGTCCGGGGAGCTGTTTTTT. Translating gives CASRDRGGSGELFF.

This clone has only a few counts. The chain combines TRBV2 with TRBJ1-5; tentatively, D is TRBD1 (6 bases). CDR1 is SNHLY and CDR2 is FYNNEI in the germline V gene. The V end was cut by 6 bases, the J end by 4 bases, with 10 bases between. CDR3 length equals 13 residues. In nucleotides, the CDR3 is TGTGCCAGCAGCGGACAGCTAAATCAGCCCCAGCATTTT. Its protein is CASSGQLNQPQHF.

This clone was seen once. The chain is built from TRBV12-1 and TRBJ1-5; the tabulated D call, TRBD1, remains unverified against the DNA. TRBV12-1 represents a pseudogene. The CDR3 is made up of 17 amino acids. CDR3 loop: CASSLTGVPSPNQPQHF. CDR3 bases: TGTGCCAGCAGCCTCACAGGGGTACCCTCCCCCAATCAGCCCCAGCATTTT.

V and J are TRBV28 and TRBJ2-4; 8 nucleotides align to TRBD2. The CDR3 totals 16 residues. The germline V gene encodes CDR1 MDHEN and CDR2 SYDVKM. Germline trimming cut 8 bases from V and 1 base from J; bases unmatched to any gene: 10. The CDR3 DNA follows: TGTGCCAGCTTGACGGACGGCGGGAGGGCCAAAAACATTCAGTACTTC. Its protein product is CASLTDGGRAKNIQYF. Together with reference TRBV28 and TRBJ2-4, the CDR3 gives the full variable domain: DVKVTQSSRYLVKRTGEKVFLECVQDMDHENMFWYRQDPGLGLRLIYFSYDVKMKEKGDIPEGYSVSREKKERFSLILESASTNQTSMYLCASLTDGGRAKNIQYFGAGTRLSVL.

This rearrangement joins TRBV19 to TRBJ1-2, with no clear D. V was clipped by 8 bases and J by 4 bases, with 17 bases between them. The CDR3 has 14 amino acids. Germline V gene data show CDR1 as LNHDA and CDR2 as SQIVND (reference sequence). The CDR3 spells CASRSREESYGYTF. In DNA, the CDR3 is TGTGCCAGTCGATCAAGGGAGGAAAGCTATGGCTACACCTTC.

This clone has just one count. The V and J genes are TRBV7-6 and TRBJ2-1; D gene ambiguous. CDR1 SGHVS and CDR2 FNYEAQ come from the germline V gene. With 0 bases removed from V and 13 bases from J, the gap between germline ends came to 13 bases. The CDR3 has 13 residues. CDR3 loop: CASSLAAGSFQFF. The CDR3 coding sequence is TGTGCCAGCAGCTTAGCGGCCGGGTCCTTTCAGTTCTTC.

The gene calls are TRBV11-2 and TRBJ2-7; 7 nucleotides align to TRBD2. Germline trimming cut 0 bases from V and 1 base from J; bases unmatched to any gene: 3. CDR1 and CDR2 (germline): SGHAT, FQNNGV. The CDR3 is 15 amino acids. CDR3 DNA: TGTGCCAGCAGCTTAGAAGCGGGGAGTTCCTACGAGCAGTACTTC. Its translation: CASSLEAGSSYEQYF.

The rearrangement joins TRBV4-2 to TRBJ2-7; 8 bases are shared with TRBD1. CDR1 is LGHNA, CDR2 YNFKEQ, per germline. This CDR3 comprises 15 residues. Unmatched junction bases numbered 6, after V lost 1 base and J lost 4 bases. This chain's CDR3 is CASSQAYQGAYEQYF. The CDR3 bases are TGTGCCAGCAGCCAAGCTTACCAGGGGGCTTACGAGCAGTACTTC.

This clone has a single count. The V call is TRBV4-3, the J call TRBJ1-3; possibly TRBD1 for D (6 bases). Germline loops: CDR1 LGHNA, CDR2 YSLEER. This CDR3 is built from 18 residues. Trimming stripped 1 base from V and 0 bases from J, with 16 bases between. CDR3 DNA: TGCGCCAGCAGCCAAGTGCAGGGGCCGAATCTCTCTGGAAACACCATATATTTT. It yields the protein CASSQVQGPNLSGNTIYF.

The chain is built from TRBV27 and TRBJ2-3; 7 bases match TRBD2. After removal of 8 bases from V and 1 base from J, the junction contained 6 bases not matched to a gene. The CDR3 sequence is 14 residues long. Germline V gene sequence: CDR1 MNHEY, CDR2 SMNVEV (reference sequence). The CDR3 protein is CASRQAGRTDTQYF. In nucleotides, the CDR3 is TGTGCCAGCCGTCAAGCGGGGCGCACAGATACGCAGTATTTT.

The J gene is TRBJ1-4, the V gene TRBV4-3; D remains ambiguous. V shed 4 bases and J shed 0 bases, with 12 bases lying between them. From germline, CDR1 is LGHNA and CDR2 YSLEER. This CDR3 contains 16 residues. DNA for the CDR3: TGCGCCAGCAGCCCCGGTGACACCTCAACTAATGAAAAACTGTTTTTT. Protein: CASSPGDTSTNEKLFF.

The V gene is TRBV1, the J gene TRBJ2-3; the table calls TRBD2, which could not be checked here. TRBV1 counts as a pseudogene. The CDR3 totals 18 residues. The CDR3 region is CTSSQGVTSGRSPDTQYF. The CDR3 bases are TGCACCAGCAGCCAAGGCGTGACTAGCGGGAGAAGCCCAGATACGCAGTATTTT.

A few counts support this clone. Additional DNA sequences in this sample encode the identical CDR3. V is TRBV6-1 and J is TRBJ2-7, with D perhaps matching TRBD2 (5 bases). Germline V lookup: CDR1 MNHNS, CDR2 SASEGT. The V gene lost 6 bases and the J gene lost 2 bases, with 11 bases spanning the gap. CDR3 length: 13 amino acids. Here the CDR3 DNA reads TGTGCCAGCAGCGTTTTACTAGCCTACGAGCAGTACTTC. It specifies CASSVLLAYEQYF.

This chain uses TRBV5-1 with TRBJ1-3, with TRBD1 matching over 7 bases. There are 16 residues in the CDR3. V lost 2 bases to trimming and J lost 0 bases; unmatched junction nucleotides: 5. Germline V gives CDR1 SGHRS, CDR2 YFSETQ. CDR3 in DNA: TGCGCCAGCAGCTTAGGACAGGCGCTCTCTGGAAACACCATATATTTT. It translates to CASSLGQALSGNTIYF.

The chain employs TRBV5-1 and TRBJ2-4, with D unclear. Germline loops: CDR1 SGHRS, CDR2 YFSETQ. The CDR3 consists of 13 residues. V lost 0 bases, J lost 6 bases, and 7 bases lay in between. CDR3 coding DNA: TGCGCCAGCAGCTTGGCCTTCGGAAACATTCAGTACTTC. Translation: CASSLAFGNIQYF.

The genes are TRBV14 and TRBJ1-2, with 8 positions matching TRBD1. CDR1 is SGHDN and CDR2 is FVKESK in the germline V gene. This CDR3 is 15 amino acids long. Unmatched junction bases numbered 9, after V lost 1 base and J lost 8 bases. CDR3 in DNA: TGTGCCAGCAGCCAAGCGCCAGGGGGCATAGGAGGCTACACCTTC. It yields the protein CASSQAPGGIGGYTF.

This clone was observed a few times. The rearrangement joins TRBV19 to TRBJ2-3, with TRBD2 matching 11 bases. The CDR3 runs to 17 residues. Per the germline V gene, CDR1 is LNHDA and CDR2 is SQIVND (reference sequence). J lost 0 bases, V lost 4 bases, and 6 bases had no gene match. The CDR3 protein is CASSTPGLAASTDTQYF. DNA of the CDR3: TGTGCCAGTAGTACCCCGGGACTAGCGGCTAGCACAGATACGCAGTATTTT.